This note documents a single TCR beta chain sequence. Antigen: not known. The data were taken from a study of CD8+ T cells in alopecia areata. Study information: Tofacitinib administration to treated patients was oral, at 5 to 10 mg twice daily. Notes on the study in general: Alphabeta T cells residing in normal skin are also sequenced in scalp samples.

Patients with alopecia areata provided lesional scalp punch biopsies as well as peripheral blood. Extracted RNA was reverse transcribed, and the resulting cDNA served as sequencing template. The repertoire was sequenced with immunoSEQ multiplex PCR; TCRdb's copy has only in-frame clones and lacks some. Here the sample spans 150,000 to 200,000 clones, approximately 59% being singletons. CDR3 length: 18 residues. V gave up 4 bases and J gave up 0 bases; unmatched junction bases: 7. Germline V gives CDR1 SGHRS, CDR2 YFSETQ. The chain recombines TRBV5-1 with TRBJ2-3; TRBD2 aligns across 14 bases. The sequence was obtained from a human donor with alopecia areata. Sequenced material: CD4+ T cells sorted from blood, taken at week 0. In DNA form, the CDR3 reads TGCGCCAGCAGCATCCGGACTAGCGGGGGGCCAAGCACAGATACGCAGTATTTT. Translation: CASSIRTSGGPSTDTQYF.